Below are 30 T cell receptor beta chains sequenced from a single sample in a study of blood T cell repertoires in COVID-19. TCRdb's copy holds only in-frame clones and misses some; the assay was immunoSEQ multiplex PCR. This table has over 60,000 clones, roughly 88% appearing once. The specimen was peripheral blood. These receptors were taken from a man aged 70-80 years with active or convalescent COVID-19.

The chain couples TRBV18 to TRBJ1-5; 10 bases map to TRBD1. The germline V gene has CDR1 KGHSH and CDR2 LQKENI. J gave up 0 bases and V 2 bases, and 4 bases lay outside the gene matches. The CDR3 consists of 17 residues. This CDR3 is CASSPGTGVNSNQPQHF. The CDR3 coding sequence is TGTGCCAGCTCACCAGGGACAGGGGTCAATAGCAATCAGCCCCAGCATTTT. The full variable domain, completed using reference TRBV18 and TRBJ1-5, is NAGVMQNPRHLVRRRGQEARLRCSPMKGHSHVYWYRQLPEEGLKFMVYLQKENIIDESGMPKERFSAEFPKEGPSILRIQQVVRGDSAAYFCASSPGTGVNSNQPQHFGDGTRLSIL.

The chain joins TRBV12-5 to TRBJ2-3, with TRBD1 matching over 9 bases. Trimming at V came to 6 bases and at J to 0 bases, leaving 4 bases not matched to a gene. CDR1 and CDR2 (germline): LGHNT, FRNRAP. CDR3 length: 15 amino acids. CDR3 residues: CASGGQGLSTDTQYF. CDR3 nucleotides: TGTGCTAGTGGGGGACAGGGTCTAAGCACAGATACGCAGTATTTT.

The table lists this clone with a few counts. The chain employs TRBV20-1 and TRBJ2-4, with 7 nucleotides matching TRBD1. This CDR3 comprises 11 residues. Per germline, CDR1 DFQATT and CDR2 SNEGSKA (reference sequence). The chain's CDR3 is CQPGGKNIQYF. CDR3 nucleotides: TGCCAGCCAGGGGGCAAAAACATTCAGTACTTC.

The chain links TRBV5-4 to TRBJ1-1; D uncertain. Trimming took off 1 base at V and 0 bases at J, with 10 bases between the two ends. This CDR3 region has 15 residues. Germline V lookup: CDR1 SGHNT, CDR2 YYREEE (reference sequence). CDR3 residues: CASSLFRRMNTEAFF. The CDR3 bases are TGTGCCAGCAGCTTGTTCCGGCGGATGAACACTGAAGCTTTCTTT.

This clone was counted a few times. J is TRBJ1-2 and V is TRBV19; D is unclear. Trimming removed 5 bases from V and 0 bases from J, with 4 bases in between. Germline assignment: CDR1 LNHDA and CDR2 SQIVND (reference sequence). The CDR3 covers 12 residues. The CDR3 coding sequence is TGTGCCAGTAGTCCCGCTAACTATGGCTACACCTTC. This sequence encodes CASSPANYGYTF.

The V gene is TRBV11-2, the J gene TRBJ1-1, with TRBD1 matching over 7 bases. With 6 bases clipped from V and 4 bases from J, the junction kept 5 bases outside the gene matches. This CDR3 contains 13 residues. Germline CDR1 SGHAT, CDR2 FQNNGV. Written as DNA, the CDR3 is TGTGCCAGCAGGATGAGGGGGCTCACTGAAGCTTTCTTT. Its translation is CASRMRGLTEAFF.

V usage is TRBV12-5 and J usage is TRBJ1-1; 7 bases are shared with TRBD1. V lost 6 bases to trimming and J lost 3 bases; unmatched junction nucleotides: 13. CDR1 is LGHNT, CDR2 FRNRAP, per germline. This CDR3 comprises 16 residues. The CDR3 DNA follows: TGTGCTAGTGGAAGAGACAGGGTCGTCGGGGACACTGAAGCTTTCTTT. The encoded protein is CASGRDRVVGDTEAFF.

V gene TRBV30 combines with J gene TRBJ1-3; D is unclear. The ends were cut back, 4 bases at V and 4 bases at J, with 11 bases in the middle. From germline, CDR1 is GTSNPN and CDR2 SVGIG (reference sequence). The CDR3 consists of 13 residues. The CDR3: CAWTLLTGNTIYF. The DNA of the CDR3 is TGTGCCTGGACCTTACTTACCGGAAACACCATATATTTT.

The DNA of the CDR3 is TGTGCCAGCTCACTGGGCGACAGGGGGGACTATGGCTACACCTTC. Translated: CASSLGDRGDYGYTF. The rearrangement joins TRBV18 to TRBJ1-2; 9 positions match TRBD1. The CDR3 is 15 residues long. The junction had 6 bases not matched to a gene; V was cut back by 4 bases and J by 3 bases. CDR1 is KGHSH and CDR2 is LQKENI in the germline V gene.

The rearrangement joins TRBV25-1 to TRBJ1-4, with 11 bases lining up with TRBD1. The CDR3 runs 14 residues. Trimming took 6 bases from V and 8 from J; bases not matched to a gene: 5. CDR1 and CDR2 from the germline V gene are MGHDK and SYGVNS. This CDR3 reads CASRGQGEGEKLFF. CDR3 sequence (DNA): TGTGCCAGCAGGGGACAGGGGGAAGGAGAAAAACTGTTTTTT.

The table lists this clone with a count of one. The gene calls are TRBV5-1 and TRBJ2-3; TRBD1 might be the D (7 bases). This CDR3 contains 15 residues. In germline, CDR1 is SGHRS, CDR2 YFSETQ. The V and J ends lost 1 base and 2 bases respectively, with 11 bases between them. The DNA of the CDR3 is TGCGCCAGCAGCTTGCAGGGGGGACTCACAGATACGCAGTATTTT. It specifies CASSLQGGLTDTQYF.

The rearrangement joins TRBV18 to TRBJ2-1, with TRBD2 identical over 13 bases. The CDR3 loop spans 15 amino acids. Germline assignment: CDR1 KGHSH and CDR2 LQKENI. V shed 3 bases, J shed 8 bases, and the junction held 4 bases outside the gene matches. DNA of the CDR3: TGTGCCAGCTCACCTGGACTAGCGGGAGTAGATGAGCAGTTCTTC. Translated, it gives CASSPGLAGVDEQFF.

V and J are TRBV28 and TRBJ1-1; the D gene is possibly TRBD1 (6 bases). CDR1 and CDR2 from the germline V gene are MDHEN and SYDVKM. The CDR3 is 16 residues long. V was pared by 6 bases and J by 3 bases, with 20 bases between. CDR3 sequence: CASRKGGGAGDTEAFF. The CDR3 DNA sequence: TGTGCCAGCAGAAAAGGGGGTGGCGCCGGGGACACTGAAGCTTTCTTT.

A remark on this clone: Different DNA sequences within this sample yield the same CDR3. The chain employs TRBV3-1 (or the pseudogene TRBV3-2) and TRBJ2-2; D perhaps matches TRBD2 (5 bases). This CDR3 has 14 amino acids. The V gene lost 0 bases and the J gene lost 5 bases, with 7 bases spanning the gap. CDR1 is LGHDT and CDR2 is YNNKEL in the germline V gene (reference sequence). CDR3 in DNA: TGTGCCAGCAGCCAAGATCGGGGAACCGGGGAGCTGTTTTTT. Translated, it gives CASSQDRGTGELFF.

This chain connects TRBV19 to TRBJ1-3, with D possibly TRBD1 on 6 matching bases. Germline V gene lookup returns CDR1 LNHDA and CDR2 SQIVND (reference sequence). The CDR3 totals 14 residues. V lost 9 bases to trimming and J lost 0 bases, with 12 bases between them. The DNA for the CDR3 is TGTGCCAGCAAGACAGGTTCCTCTGGAAACACCATATATTTT. Protein sequence: CASKTGSSGNTIYF. Combining the CDR3 with reference TRBV19 and TRBJ1-3 gives the whole variable domain DGGITQSPKYLFRKEGQNVTLSCEQNLNHDAMYWYRQDPGQGLRLIYYSQIVNDFQKGDIAEGYSVSREKKESFPLTVTSAQKNPTAFYLCASKTGSSGNTIYFGEGSWLTVV.

The chain recombines TRBV28 with TRBJ1-1, with D perhaps matching TRBD1 (6 bases). This CDR3 has 15 amino acids. Germline CDR1 and CDR2: MDHEN and SYDVKM. Trimming took 4 bases from V and 4 from J, leaving 16 bases between them. CDR3 DNA sequence: TGTGCCAGCAGTTGGGCAGGGGTTGGCGGCACTGAAGCTTTCTTT. Translating gives CASSWAGVGGTEAFF.

This sequence joins TRBV3-1 (or the pseudogene TRBV3-2) and TRBJ2-3, with 13 bases that match TRBD2. The CDR3 covers 14 residues. CDR1 and CDR2 (germline): LGHDT, YNNKEL (reference sequence). J lost 14 bases, V lost 3 bases, and 8 bases had no gene match. This CDR3 is CASSQGTSGVTGYF. CDR3 DNA: TGTGCCAGCAGCCAGGGGACTAGCGGGGTAACGGGGTATTTT.

The chain has TRBV7-8 and TRBJ1-2, with D uncertain. Germline loops: CDR1 SGHVS, CDR2 FQNEAQ. This CDR3 is built from 13 residues. Trimming removed 5 bases from V and 0 bases from J, with 7 bases in between. In DNA, the CDR3 is TGTGCCAGCAGCCCAATAGCTAACTATGGCTACACCTTC. Protein sequence: CASSPIANYGYTF.

This clone has only one observation. The chain combines TRBV19 with TRBJ1-2, with a possible D match to TRBD1 (5 bases). This CDR3 has 12 residues. Germline V CDR1 and CDR2: LNHDA, SQIVND (reference sequence). Trimming took 4 bases from V and 6 from J, leaving 9 bases between them. The CDR3 bases are TGTGCCAGTAGTACCCAGGGCAATGGCTACACCTTC. It is translated as CASSTQGNGYTF.

J is TRBJ2-7 and V is TRBV5-4; D uncertain. The length of the CDR3 is 13 residues. CDR1 is SGHNT and CDR2 is YYREEE in the germline V gene (reference sequence). V was cut by 3 bases and J by 2 bases, with 9 bases left in between. Here the CDR3 reads CASSSGLTYEQYF. Written as DNA, the CDR3 is TGTGCCAGCAGCTCGGGTCTTACCTACGAGCAGTACTTC.

Here the CDR3 DNA reads TGTGCCAGCAGTGAATTGGGGGTAGCGGGGGTCTCCTACGAGCAGTACTTC. Translating gives CASSELGVAGVSYEQYF. V is TRBV25-1 and J is TRBJ2-7; 9 nucleotides agree with TRBD2. J lost 0 bases, V lost 1 base, and 7 bases had no gene match. This CDR3 is 17 amino acids long. In germline, CDR1 is MGHDK, CDR2 SYGVNS.

V usage is TRBV27 and J usage is TRBJ1-4; 7 bases are a match to TRBD1. In germline, CDR1 is MNHEY, CDR2 SMNVEV (reference sequence). Trimming at V came to 6 bases and at J to 7 bases, leaving 11 bases not matched to a gene. The CDR3 spans 15 residues. CDR3 loop: CASRTDRDRGEKLFF. CDR3 sequence (DNA): TGTGCCAGCAGGACAGACAGGGACAGAGGTGAAAAACTGTTTTTT.

V gene TRBV5-1 combines with J gene TRBJ2-1, with a possible D match to TRBD2 (5 bases). Germline V CDR1 and CDR2: SGHRS, YFSETQ. This CDR3 spans 12 amino acids. Trimming took off 8 bases at V and 7 bases at J, with 13 bases between the two ends. CDR3 nucleotides: TGCGCCAGTAGTATTCTAGCAAATGAGCAGTTCTTC. Encoded protein: CASSILANEQFF.

The gene calls are TRBV30 and TRBJ2-7, with D tentatively TRBD1 (7 bases). The V and J ends lost 7 bases and 4 bases respectively, with 14 bases between them. The germline CDR1 and CDR2 sequences are GTSNPN and SVGIG (reference sequence). There are 12 residues in the CDR3. In nucleotides, the CDR3 is TGTGCCTCCACGGCAGGGGGGTACGAGCAGTACTTC. It codes for CASTAGGYEQYF.

This clone appeared a single time. V and J are TRBV2 and TRBJ2-5; D ambiguous. Germline V gives CDR1 SNHLY, CDR2 FYNNEI. The CDR3 is 12 amino acids. V dropped 7 bases and J dropped 4 bases, with 10 bases sitting between them. In DNA, the CDR3 is TGTGCCAGCAAACTTCAGGCAGAGACCCAGTACTTC. As protein: CASKLQAETQYF.

The gene calls are TRBV19 and TRBJ2-7; TRBD2 is a possible D gene (5 bases). The germline V and J ends were trimmed by 2 bases and 6 bases, with 17 bases remaining between them. CDR3 length equals 15 residues. Germline V CDR1 and CDR2: LNHDA, SQIVND (reference sequence). The CDR3 region is CASSISPGVPSEQYF. DNA of the CDR3: TGTGCCAGTAGTATATCCCCCGGGGTGCCTAGCGAGCAGTACTTC.

The chain couples TRBV7-9 to TRBJ2-1; 8 bases map to TRBD1. Germline V gives CDR1 SEHNR, CDR2 FQNEAQ (reference sequence). V lost 4 bases to trimming and J lost 0 bases; unmatched junction nucleotides: 5. CDR3 length equals 16 residues. In DNA form, the CDR3 reads TGTGCCAGCAGCTCTGGACAGGGTTACTCCTACAATGAGCAGTTCTTC. The encoded protein is CASSSGQGYSYNEQFF.

The rearrangement links TRBV6-5 to TRBJ2-7; 9 bases align to TRBD2. V was clipped by 6 bases and J by 7 bases; unmatched bases: 7. The CDR3 has 13 residues. Germline CDR1 and CDR2: MNHEY and SVGAGI. For the CDR3, the DNA is TGTGCCAGCAGGGGCGGGGGGGCGAAAGAGCAGTACTTC. Amino acid sequence: CASRGGGAKEQYF.

This chain connects TRBV10-3 to TRBJ2-1, with TRBD2 matching over 9 bases. The CDR3 contains 13 residues. Germline values: CDR1 ENHRY, CDR2 SYGVKD. V dropped 8 bases and J dropped 8; count of bases not matched to a gene: 7. This CDR3 reads CAIGLAGSDEQFF. In nucleotides, the CDR3 is TGTGCCATCGGGCTAGCGGGGTCCGATGAGCAGTTCTTC.

This chain joins TRBV7-9 and TRBJ2-5; possible D gene TRBD1, 5 bases. The CDR3 is 14 residues long. V gave up 5 bases and J gave up 4 bases, with 14 bases separating them. Germline values: CDR1 SEHNR, CDR2 FQNEAQ (reference sequence). The CDR3 DNA follows: TGTGCCAGCAGCCCAAGGGGCTTGGGAGAGACCCAGTACTTC. Protein: CASSPRGLGETQYF.